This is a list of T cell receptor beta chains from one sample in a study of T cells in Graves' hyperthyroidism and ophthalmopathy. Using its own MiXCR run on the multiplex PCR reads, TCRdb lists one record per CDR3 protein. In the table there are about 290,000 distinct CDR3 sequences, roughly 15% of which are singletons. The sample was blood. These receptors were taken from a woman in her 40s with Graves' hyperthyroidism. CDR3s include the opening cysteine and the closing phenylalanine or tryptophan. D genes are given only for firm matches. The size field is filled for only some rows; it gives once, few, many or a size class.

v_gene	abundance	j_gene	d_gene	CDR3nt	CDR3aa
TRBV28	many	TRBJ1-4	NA	TGTGCCAGCAGTCTGTGGCCAGGCAGTGAAAAACTGTTTTTT	CASSLWPGSEKLFF
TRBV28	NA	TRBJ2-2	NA	TGTGCCAGCAGTTTAGAGGGGGAGTGGACCGGGGAGCTGTTTTTT	CASSLEGEWTGELFF
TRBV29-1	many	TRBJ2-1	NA	TGCAGCGTTGGGGTGACTAGAGGTATTAATGAGCAGTTCTTC	CSVGVTRGINEQFF
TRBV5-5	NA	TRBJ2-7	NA	TGTGCCAGCAGCCTGGACTATAACTATGAGCAGTACTTC	CASSLDYNYEQYF
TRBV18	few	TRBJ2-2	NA	TGTGCCAGCTCAGATCGAGGGAAAGGGACCGGGGAGCTGTTTTTT	CASSDRGKGTGELFF
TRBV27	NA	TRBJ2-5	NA	TGTGCCAGCAGTTTATCGGCAGGCGGGCCGGAGGAGACCCAGTACTTC	CASSLSAGGPEETQYF
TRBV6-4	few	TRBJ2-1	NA	TGTGCCAGCAATCCCCCCTATAAGGTCAATGAGCAGTTCTTC	CASNPPYKVNEQFF
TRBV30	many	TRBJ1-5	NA	TGTGCCTGGGGAGACGGATATAGCAATCAGCCCCAGCATTTT	CAWGDGYSNQPQHF
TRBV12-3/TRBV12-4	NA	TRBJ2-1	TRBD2	TGTGCCAGCAGTACCAGACTAGCGGGAGGGCCTCAGCACAATGAGCAGTTCTTC	CASSTRLAGGPQHNEQFF
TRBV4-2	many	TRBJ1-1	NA	TGTGCCAGCAGCTCGAACAAGGCCAGGGCCGCTGAAGCTTTCTTT	CASSSNKARAAEAFF
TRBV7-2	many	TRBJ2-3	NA	TGTGCCAGCAGCTTTGGCGGAATCACAGATACGCAGTATTTT	CASSFGGITDTQYF
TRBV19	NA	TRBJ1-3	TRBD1	TGTGCCACTTGGGACAGGGGCTCTGGAAACACCATATATTTT	CATWDRGSGNTIYF